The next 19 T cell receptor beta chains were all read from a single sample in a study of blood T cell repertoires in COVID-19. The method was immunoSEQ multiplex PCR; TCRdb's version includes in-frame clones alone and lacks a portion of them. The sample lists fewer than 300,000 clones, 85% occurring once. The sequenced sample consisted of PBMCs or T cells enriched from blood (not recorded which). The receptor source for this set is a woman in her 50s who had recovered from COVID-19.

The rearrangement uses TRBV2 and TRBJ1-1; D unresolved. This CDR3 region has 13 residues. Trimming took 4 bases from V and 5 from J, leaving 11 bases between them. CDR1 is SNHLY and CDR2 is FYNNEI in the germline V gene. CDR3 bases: TGTGCCAGCAGTGGTCAGGCTGAGACTGAAGCTTTCTTT. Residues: CASSGQAETEAFF.

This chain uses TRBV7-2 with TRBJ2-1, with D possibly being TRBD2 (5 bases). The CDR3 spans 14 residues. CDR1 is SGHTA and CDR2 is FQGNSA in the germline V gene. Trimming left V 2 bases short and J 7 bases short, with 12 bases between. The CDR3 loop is CASSLFDGNNEQFF. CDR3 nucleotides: TGTGCCAGCAGCTTATTCGACGGGAATAATGAGCAGTTCTTC.

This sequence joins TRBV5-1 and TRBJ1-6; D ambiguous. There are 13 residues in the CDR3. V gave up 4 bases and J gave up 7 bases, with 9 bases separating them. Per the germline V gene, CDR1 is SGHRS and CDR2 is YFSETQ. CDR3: CASSPTGNSPLHF. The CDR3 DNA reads TGCGCCAGCAGCCCGACGGGGAATTCACCCCTCCACTTT.

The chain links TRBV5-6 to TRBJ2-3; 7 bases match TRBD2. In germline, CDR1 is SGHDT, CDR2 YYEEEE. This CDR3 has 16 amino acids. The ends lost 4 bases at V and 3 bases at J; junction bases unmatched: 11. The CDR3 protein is CASSPFGAGLTDTQYF. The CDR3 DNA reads TGTGCCAGCAGCCCTTTTGGAGCGGGACTTACAGATACGCAGTATTTT.

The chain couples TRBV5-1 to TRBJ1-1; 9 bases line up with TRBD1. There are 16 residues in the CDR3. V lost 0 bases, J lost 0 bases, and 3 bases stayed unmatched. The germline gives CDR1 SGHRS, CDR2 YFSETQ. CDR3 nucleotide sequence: TGCGCCAGCAGCTTGGCGGGGACAGGGCTGAACACTGAAGCTTTCTTT. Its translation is CASSLAGTGLNTEAFF.

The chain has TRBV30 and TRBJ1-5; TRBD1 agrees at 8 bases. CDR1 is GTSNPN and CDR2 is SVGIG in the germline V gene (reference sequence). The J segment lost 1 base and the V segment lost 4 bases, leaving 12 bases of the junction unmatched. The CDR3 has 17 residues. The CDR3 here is CAWTSGQGARSNQPQHF. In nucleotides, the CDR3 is TGTGCCTGGACCAGCGGGCAGGGGGCGCGAAGCAATCAGCCCCAGCATTTT.

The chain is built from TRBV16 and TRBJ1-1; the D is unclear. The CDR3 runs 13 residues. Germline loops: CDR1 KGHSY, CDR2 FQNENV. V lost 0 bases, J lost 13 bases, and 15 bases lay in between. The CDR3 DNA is TGTGCCAGCAGCCAATCTCCGGGCCGGCGGGTTTTCTTT. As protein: CASSQSPGRRVFF.

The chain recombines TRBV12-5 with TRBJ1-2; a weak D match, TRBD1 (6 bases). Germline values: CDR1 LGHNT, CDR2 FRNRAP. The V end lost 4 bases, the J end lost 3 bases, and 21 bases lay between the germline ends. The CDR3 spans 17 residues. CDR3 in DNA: TGTGCTAGTGGTTCGAGACAACAGGGTGGCGGGTACTATGGCTACACCTTC. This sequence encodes CASGSRQQGGGYYGYTF.

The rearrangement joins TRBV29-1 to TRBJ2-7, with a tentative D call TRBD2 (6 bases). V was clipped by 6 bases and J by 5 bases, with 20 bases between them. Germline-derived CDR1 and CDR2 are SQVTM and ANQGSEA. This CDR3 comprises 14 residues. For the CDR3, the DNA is TGCAGCGTCTACACTGGGCCTGGGAGGAACGAGCAGTACTTC. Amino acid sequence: CSVYTGPGRNEQYF.

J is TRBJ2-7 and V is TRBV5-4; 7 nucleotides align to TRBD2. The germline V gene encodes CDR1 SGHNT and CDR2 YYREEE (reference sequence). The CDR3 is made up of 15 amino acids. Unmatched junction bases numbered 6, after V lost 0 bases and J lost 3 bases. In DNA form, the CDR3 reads TGTGCCAGCAGCTTGGCCGGGGGGATGGTCTACGAGCAGTACTTC. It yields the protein CASSLAGGMVYEQYF.

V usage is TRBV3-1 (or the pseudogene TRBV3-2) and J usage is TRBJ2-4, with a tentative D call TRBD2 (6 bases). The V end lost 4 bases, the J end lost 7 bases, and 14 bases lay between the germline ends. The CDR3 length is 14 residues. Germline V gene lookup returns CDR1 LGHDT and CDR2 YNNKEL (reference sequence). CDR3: CASSRGGRRNIQYF. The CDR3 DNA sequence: TGTGCCAGCAGCCGTGGAGGGAGGAGGAACATTCAGTACTTC.

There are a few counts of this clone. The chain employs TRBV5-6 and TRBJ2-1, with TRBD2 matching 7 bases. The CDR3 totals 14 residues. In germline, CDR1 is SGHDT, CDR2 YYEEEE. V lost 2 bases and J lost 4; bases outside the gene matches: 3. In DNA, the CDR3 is TGTGCCAGCAGCTTCGGAGCGGGGTACAATGAGCAGTTCTTC. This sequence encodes CASSFGAGYNEQFF.

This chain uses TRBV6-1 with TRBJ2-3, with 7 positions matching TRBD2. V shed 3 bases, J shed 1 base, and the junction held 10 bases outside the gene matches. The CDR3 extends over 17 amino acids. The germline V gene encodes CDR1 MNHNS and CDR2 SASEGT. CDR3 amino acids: CASSEAGTNLGTDTQYF. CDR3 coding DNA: TGTGCCAGCAGTGAGGCGGGGACTAATCTCGGCACAGATACGCAGTATTTT.

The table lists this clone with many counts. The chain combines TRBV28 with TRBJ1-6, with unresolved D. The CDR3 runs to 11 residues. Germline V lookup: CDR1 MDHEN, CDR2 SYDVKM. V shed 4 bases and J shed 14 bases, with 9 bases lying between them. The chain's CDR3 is CASSSFRTLHF. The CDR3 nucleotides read TGTGCCAGCAGTTCATTCAGGACCCTCCACTTT. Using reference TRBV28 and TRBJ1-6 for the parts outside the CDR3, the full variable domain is DVKVTQSSRYLVKRTGEKVFLECVQDMDHENMFWYRQDPGLGLRLIYFSYDVKMKEKGDIPEGYSVSREKKERFSLILESASTNQTSMYLCASSSFRTLHFGNGTRLTVT.

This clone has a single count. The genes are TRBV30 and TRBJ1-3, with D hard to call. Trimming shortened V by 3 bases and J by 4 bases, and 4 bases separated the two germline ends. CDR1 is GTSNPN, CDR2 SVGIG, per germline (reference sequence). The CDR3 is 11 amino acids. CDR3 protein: CAWSFGNTIYF. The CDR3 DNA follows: TGTGCCTGGAGCTTCGGAAACACCATATATTTT.

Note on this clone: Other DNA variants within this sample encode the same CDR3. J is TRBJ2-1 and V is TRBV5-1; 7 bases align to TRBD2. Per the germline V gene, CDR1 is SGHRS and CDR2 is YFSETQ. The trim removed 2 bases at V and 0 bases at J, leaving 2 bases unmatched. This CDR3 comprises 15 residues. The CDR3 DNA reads TGCGCCAGCAGCTTTGGCGGGAGCTCCTACAATGAGCAGTTCTTC. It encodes CASSFGGSSYNEQFF.

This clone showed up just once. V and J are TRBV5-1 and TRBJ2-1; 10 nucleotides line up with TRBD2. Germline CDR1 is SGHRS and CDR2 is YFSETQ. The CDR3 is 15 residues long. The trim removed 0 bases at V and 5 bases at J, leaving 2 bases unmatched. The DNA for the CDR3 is TGCGCCAGCAGCTTGGGGCTAGCGGGGGACAATGAGCAGTTCTTC. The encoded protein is CASSLGLAGDNEQFF.

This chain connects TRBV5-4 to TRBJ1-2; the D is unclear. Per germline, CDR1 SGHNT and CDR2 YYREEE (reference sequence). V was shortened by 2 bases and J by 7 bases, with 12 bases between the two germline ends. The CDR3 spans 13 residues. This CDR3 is CASSLVAGGGYTF. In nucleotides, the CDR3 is TGTGCCAGCAGCTTAGTCGCAGGTGGTGGCTACACCTTC.

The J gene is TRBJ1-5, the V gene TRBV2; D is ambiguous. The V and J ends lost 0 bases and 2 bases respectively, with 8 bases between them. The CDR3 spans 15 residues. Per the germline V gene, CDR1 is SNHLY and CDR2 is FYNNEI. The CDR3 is CASSEASGGNQPQHF. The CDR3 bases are TGTGCCAGCAGTGAAGCGAGCGGTGGCAATCAGCCCCAGCATTTT.